This paragraph covers one TCR beta chain sequence. This record belongs to a study of control samples from healthy donors and cancer patients. Using immunoSEQ multiplex PCR, the repertoire was profiled, and TCRdb retains in-frame clones only, with some absent. The sample carries about 86,000 clones, just under 95% recorded once. This clonotype originated in a woman between 18 and 30 years old in good health. Sequencing was done on a sample of blood.

The CDR3 DNA reads as TGTGCCAGCAGCGTAGAGGGACAGGGGGAGACCCAGTACTTC. Translation: CASSVEGQGETQYF. V and J are TRBV9 and TRBJ2-5; TRBD1 matches 10 bases. This CDR3 comprises 14 residues. The germline CDR1 and CDR2 sequences are SGDLS and YYNGEE. The junction had 1 base not matched to a gene; V was cut back by 0 bases and J by 5 bases.